What follows describes a single T cell receptor (beta chain). Repertoires were generated with immunoSEQ multiplex PCR, while TCRdb's copy carries only in-frame clones and drops some. The data show about 83,000 clones, roughly 83% seen once. The time point here: blood 4 weeks post-SBRT, at nephrectomy. Treatment denoted: 15 Gy SBRT to primary tumor, nephrectomy 4 weeks later. Nephrectomy followed 15 Gy stereotactic body radiation by 4 weeks. Between the trimmed V and J ends, which lost 3 bases and 7 bases, there was a span of 13 bases. In germline, CDR1 is MDHEN, CDR2 SYDVKM. The CDR3 spans 15 residues. The record originates from a study of radiation and T cells in renal cell carcinoma.

The rearrangement joins TRBV28 to TRBJ1-6, with D maybe TRBD1 (5 bases). The sample in question was blood, obtained from a patient whose treatment included radiotherapy and nephrectomy. The TCR sequence derives from a woman between 55 and 75 years old with renal cell carcinoma. The CDR3 nucleotides are TGTGCCAGCAGTTTTGACAGTCTTTCAAATTCACCCCTCCACTTT. This codes for CASSFDSLSNSPLHF.